This is a list of T cell receptor beta chains from one sample in a study of cytomegalovirus exposure and HLA in healthy donors. Clones were sequenced by immunoSEQ multiplex PCR, and TCRdb holds only the in-frame ones, with some missing. The sample table includes about 130,000 clones. The sequencing input was PBMCs. These receptors were obtained from a woman aged 55-69 years in good health and CMV-seronegative. Both conserved end residues are part of each CDR3. The D gene is left open where the match is weak.

TRBV18	TRBJ2-7	TRBD1	CASSRDRDDEQYF	TGTGCCAGCTCGAGGGACAGGGACGACGAGCAGTACTTC
TRBV19	TRBJ1-1	.	CASSSPPGQNTEAFF	TGTGCCAGTAGTTCCCCCCCGGGACAGAACACTGAAGCTTTCTTT
TRBV5-4	TRBJ2-6	.	CATIDSSRANVLTF	TGTGCCACCATAGACAGCTCTAGGGCCAACGTCCTGACTTTC
TRBV7-9	TRBJ2-1	TRBD1	CASRATGGDEQFF	TGTGCCAGCAGGGCAACAGGGGGCGATGAGCAGTTCTTC
TRBV6-1	TRBJ1-2	.	CASSDSGAYGYTF	TGTGCCAGCAGTGATTCCGGAGCGTATGGCTACACCTTC
TRBV4-1	TRBJ1-6	TRBD1	CASSLRQGLDSPLHF	TGCGCCAGCAGCCTCCGACAGGGGTTGGATTCACCCCTCCACTTT
TRBV7-9	TRBJ2-2	.	CASSSSVAQYVNTGELFF	TGTGCCAGCAGCTCCTCCGTGGCACAGTACGTTAACACCGGGGAGCTGTTTTTT
TRBV6-5	TRBJ1-2	TRBD1	CASSYVGQGYGYTF	TGTGCCAGCAGTTACGTGGGACAGGGCTATGGCTACACCTTC
TRBV6-5	TRBJ1-2	.	CASTRDRSHGGYTF	TGTGCCAGTACCCGTGACAGGAGCCATGGTGGCTACACCTTC
TRBV29-1	TRBJ2-2	.	CSVNTGLTTGELFF	TGCAGCGTTAATACGGGACTCACCACCGGGGAGCTGTTTTTT
TRBV7-2	TRBJ1-4	.	CASSLVQGREKLFF	TGTGCCAGCAGCTTAGTCCAGGGGCGTGAAAAACTGTTTTTT
TRBV19	TRBJ1-6	.	CASSIGRGPLHF	TGTGCCAGTAGTATAGGACGAGGACCCCTCCACTTT
TRBV27	TRBJ2-6	.	CASSRMVEAGANVLTF	TGTGCCAGCAGTCGTATGGTAGAGGCTGGGGCCAACGTCCTGACTTTC
TRBV6-1	TRBJ1-5	.	CASSEEVGVRQPQHF	TGTGCCAGCAGTGAAGAGGTAGGGGTGAGGCAGCCCCAGCATTTT
TRBV2	TRBJ1-5	.	CASTSDLRGNQPQHF	TGTGCCAGCACCTCAGACCTTCGGGGGAATCAGCCCCAGCATTTT
TRBV5-1	TRBJ2-1	.	CASSVDGSSYNEQFF	TGCGCCAGCAGCGTGGACGGGAGCTCCTACAATGAGCAGTTCTTC
TRBV6-6	TRBJ2-3	TRBD2	CASSYPVAGGRDTQYF	TGTGCCAGCAGTTACCCGGTGGCGGGGGGAAGAGATACGCAGTATTTT
TRBV7-9	TRBJ2-1	TRBD2	CASSAYSGSAGYEQFF	TGTGCCAGCAGCGCCTATAGCGGGAGTGCCGGGTATGAGCAGTTCTTC